A single sample gave rise to the 2 T cell receptor beta chains below, sequenced in a study of CD4 and CD8 cells across lung adenocarcinoma regions. MiXCR, applied by TCRdb to the PCR reads, yields one record per CDR3 protein. The sample has 20,000 to 30,000 distinct CDR3 sequences, approximately 52% seen once. Specimen: CD4+ T cells from the center of a lung tumor. These receptors were obtained from a male donor with lung adenocarcinoma. The CD4 and CD8 labels of this study may be unreliable.

This chain links TRBV5-1 with TRBJ2-1; D unresolved. The germline CDR1 and CDR2 sequences are SGHRS and YFSETQ. This CDR3 contains 15 residues. V dropped 1 base and J dropped 7 bases, with 15 bases sitting between them. CDR3 coding DNA: TGCGCCAGCAGCTTGTATGAGTCTTCGGGTAATGAGCAGTTCTTC. It encodes CASSLYESSGNEQFF.

The V and J genes are TRBV6-1 and TRBJ2-3, with D possibly matching TRBD1 (5 bases). Trimming cost V 4 bases and J 0 bases, with 11 bases left between them. This CDR3 has 15 residues. Germline CDR1 MNHNS, CDR2 SASEGT. CDR3 amino acids: CASSVQGWSTDTQYF. Here the CDR3 DNA reads TGTGCCAGCAGTGTGCAGGGCTGGAGCACAGATACGCAGTATTTT.